This T cell receptor (beta chain) came from a study of early T cells in non-severe SARS-CoV-2 infection. This CDR3 is 16 amino acids long. V lost 7 bases, J lost 7 bases, and 25 bases lay in between. TCRdb passed the 5' RACE reads through MiXCR, listing each CDR3 protein once. The sample records tens of thousands of distinct CDR3 sequences, approximately 12% being singletons. The rearrangement joins TRBV12-3 or TRBV12-4 to TRBJ1-2, with D perhaps TRBD1 (6 bases). This material consisted of whole blood, taken at baseline. This TCR was sampled from an adult who was a healthcare worker with PCR-confirmed SARS-CoV-2 infection or an uninfected control (not recorded which). The donor label of this sample is uncertain. CDR3 DNA: TGTGCCAGCAACGTAGGGTCCAGGGGATCTATCGCTGGCTACACCTTC. Its translation: CASNVGSRGSIAGYTF.